The rows below give T cell receptor beta chains drawn from one sample of a study of OX40 agonist ivuxolimab in advanced cancers. TCRdb's table, derived via immunoSEQ multiplex PCR, lists solely in-frame clones and lacks some. This repertoire shows roughly 67,000 clones, around 90% found once; its top ten account for 0.35% to 0.45%. Specimen: CD4+ or CD8+ T cells sorted from blood, collected in a trial of the OX40 agonist ivuxolimab. Receptors were obtained from an adult with an advanced solid tumor such as melanoma, head and neck, liver or kidney cancer. Each CDR3 is given with its conserved first and last residue. A D gene is named only where the DNA matches it firmly.

j_gene,d_gene,v_gene,CDR3nt,CDR3aa
TRBJ2-3,NA,TRBV2,TGTGCCAGCAGTCGGGACCGTCAAGATACGCAGTATTTT,CASSRDRQDTQYF
TRBJ1-6,NA,TRBV7-2,TGTGCCAGCAGCTTAACCATCACAGACCTGAATAATTCACCCCTCCACTTT,CASSLTITDLNNSPLHF
TRBJ1-2,NA,TRBV28,TGTGCCAGCAGGCAGGGCGGGGGCTACACCTTC,CASRQGGGYTF
TRBJ1-3,NA,TRBV21-1,TGTGCCAGCAGCGCTGTATCCGGAAACACCATATATTTT,CASSAVSGNTIYF
TRBJ2-2,NA,TRBV5-1,TGCGCCAGCAGCTTGAGCGTGTCCGGGGAGCTGTTTTTT,CASSLSVSGELFF
TRBJ2-3,NA,TRBV18,TGTGCCAGCTCACGGTCGATCGAGGGAGATACGCAGTATTTT,CASSRSIEGDTQYF
TRBJ1-3,TRBD1,TRBV5-1,TGCGCCAGCAGCTCAAAAGGGGGCAACTCTGGAAACACCATATATTTT,CASSSKGGNSGNTIYF
TRBJ1-6,NA,TRBV25-1,TGTGCCAGCAGTGCGAGGACAGTCTCGAATTCACCCCTCCACTTT,CASSARTVSNSPLHF
TRBJ2-7,NA,TRBV19,TGTGCCAGTAGTATAGTCGCAGGGTCCCCGTACGAGCAGTACTTC,CASSIVAGSPYEQYF
TRBJ2-3,NA,TRBV11-2,TGTGCCAGCAGCCGTCCCAGAACAGATACGCAGTATTTT,CASSRPRTDTQYF
TRBJ2-6,TRBD1,TRBV6-4,TGTGCCAGCAGCGCGGGACAGGGGTACGGGGCCAACGTCCTGACTTTC,CASSAGQGYGANVLTF
TRBJ1-2,TRBD1,TRBV15,TGTGCCACCAGCTCGGGACAGGGAGCTAACTATGGCTACACCTTC,CATSSGQGANYGYTF
TRBJ1-2,NA,TRBV10-1,TGCGCCAGCAGTCCTCAGGGATCCTATGGCTACACCTTC,CASSPQGSYGYTF
TRBJ1-1,NA,TRBV7-9,TGTGCCAGCAGCCCCGACGGGAGTCGGACCCTGGGGGCTTTCTTT,CASSPDGSRTLGAFF
TRBJ1-5,NA,TRBV18,TGTGCCAGCTCACCAAGTCAAGGGGGGCGGCAGCCCCAGCATTTT,CASSPSQGGRQPQHF
TRBJ1-5,TRBD1,TRBV6-6,TGTGCCAGCAGTTACCGGGACAGGGGGGCCCAGCATTTT,CASSYRDRGAQHF
TRBJ1-4,NA,TRBV19,TGTGCCAGTAGTACACAGGGCACTAATGAAAAACTGTTTTTT,CASSTQGTNEKLFF
TRBJ2-3,NA,TRBV7-2,TGTGCCAGCAGGGAAGAGGGACCCGGCACAGATACGCAGTATTTT,CASREEGPGTDTQYF
TRBJ2-7,TRBD1,TRBV29-1,TGCAGCGTTGGGACTGGGACAGCTAAATACGAGCAGTACTTC,CSVGTGTAKYEQYF
TRBJ1-2,TRBD1,TRBV19,TGTGCCAGTAGCAAGACAGGGGAGGTTGCTGGCTACACCTTC,CASSKTGEVAGYTF
TRBJ1-1,TRBD1,TRBV10-3,TGTGCCATCACCCCGGGACAGGGGTCGACTGAAGCTTTCTTT,CAITPGQGSTEAFF
TRBJ2-1,TRBD2,TRBV14,TGTGCCAGCAGCCTGATCTGGGGGGGTACCTACAATGAGCAGTTCTTC,CASSLIWGGTYNEQFF
TRBJ2-5,TRBD1,TRBV2,TGTGCCAGCAGTTTTAACAGGGGCTTCGTCAAGACCCAGTACTTC,CASSFNRGFVKTQYF
TRBJ2-5,NA,TRBV6-6,TGTGCCAGCAGGGCACAGGGATTGTACTCAGAGACCCAGTACTTC,CASRAQGLYSETQYF
TRBJ2-1,TRBD2,TRBV28,TGTGCCAGCAGTTTAGGAGGGACTAGGGGTAATGAGCAGTTCTTC,CASSLGGTRGNEQFF
TRBJ2-4,NA,TRBV18,TGTGCCAGCTCACCATTCGGGGGAACCAAAAACATTCAGTACTTC,CASSPFGGTKNIQYF
TRBJ1-1,TRBD1,TRBV6-5,TGTGCCAGCAGGGGGGACAGAGAAGCTTTCTTT,CASRGDREAFF
TRBJ2-2,TRBD1,TRBV5-1,TGCGCCAGCAGCTTGGGGGGACAGGGACCGTCCGGGGAGCTGTTTTTT,CASSLGGQGPSGELFF
TRBJ1-6,TRBD1,TRBV19,TGTGCCAGTAGTGCGACAGGGGACAATTCACCCCTCCACTTT,CASSATGDNSPLHF